This T cell receptor (beta chain) was captured in a study of blood T cell repertoires in COVID-19 (dated by TCRdb to 2020 to 2021). Concerning the study at large: The collaborator samples originated in the United States, Italy and Spain and spanned the acute and convalescent phases of COVID-19. The material from the prospective study consisted of cDNA or gDNA derived from T cells, B-cell-depleted T cells, or PBMCs. The dataset comprised deeply sampled blood TCRbeta repertoires from subjects exposed to, actively infected with, or recovered from COVID-19. A freely available public database, intended as a resource for researchers studying the immune response to SARS-CoV-2, is where the repertoires were released. The samples were drawn from two sources: the first 160 participants of the ongoing ImmuneRACE study, and approximately 1,300 subjects contributed by 6 global collaborators. Sample metadata almost always included a de-identified subject ID, COVID-19 status, age in years and sex. Where HLA class I and class II types were available, the types were taken from metadata supplied by the sample provider, not from assay-based typing.

Study-wide findings and limitations: How much clinical and demographic metadata was included differed by source and by participant, and the metadata was provided uncurated.

Relative to germline, V is 2 bases shorter and J is 6 bases shorter, with 13 bases between their ends. Reading the germline V gene (reference sequence) gives CDR1 MNHEY and CDR2 SMNVEV. From cysteine to phenylalanine, the CDR3 is 14 amino acids long. Only the CDR3 DNA is retained, 42 bases long and in frame from the first base. The immunoSEQ Assay, a bias-controlled multiplex PCR, was used to amplify TCRbeta CDR3 regions from genomic DNA. The authors' pipeline ran thus. The number of nucleated cells in each sample was estimated from the amplification of reference gene primers within the assay. To quantify the absolute abundance of each unique TCRbeta CDR3 rearrangement, sequence reads were collapsed and filtered. For each sample, productive Simpson clonality was calculated as the square root of Simpson's diversity index across productive rearrangements. Not all clones reach the TCRdb copy of this immuneACCESS table, which keeps in-frame sequences only. Checked studies attribute under half of the gap to unresolved V genes and leave the rest unexplained. The DNA was the basis for D and trimming; V, J and clone size are from that table. For this sample there are some 300,000 clones; around 90% appear just once. The leading ten clones occupy 1% of the sample.

Comment on this clone: The target of this receptor is not known. There are no base qualities to consult, and no much larger clone falls within one base.

Participants in the prospective study were enrolled through a virtual design, were aged roughly 18 to 100 years, and lived in 24 United States geographic areas. In the prospective study, cohorts were assigned on the basis of participant-reported clinical history obtained from a screening survey and a study questionnaire. Recovered participants in ImmuneRACE Cohort 3 were defined by two consecutive negative NP/OP PCR tests, clearance by a healthcare professional, or resolution of symptoms. Each participant in the prospective study had whole blood, serum and a nasopharyngeal or oropharyngeal swab collected by mobile phlebotomists. Additional blood draws and questionnaires over an approximately two-month period could optionally be provided by prospective study participants. Prospective study blood samples were shipped either frozen or at room temperature before DNA extraction.

The sequenced material came from PBMCs or T cells enriched from blood (not recorded which). This receptor was taken from a woman in her twenties or thirties who had recovered from COVID-19. The chain joins TRBV27 to TRBJ1-2; matching of 6 bases hints at TRBD1 as the D gene. The DNA sequence follows: TGTGCCAGCAGTTTAGGGCAGGGGTCCGATGGCTACACCTTC. Its amino acids are CASSLGQGSDGYTF.